The clone carrying this T cell receptor (beta chain) was found many times. TCRdb reprocessed the multiplex PCR reads via MiXCR and lists one record per CDR3 protein. In the table there are 150,000 to 250,000 distinct CDR3 sequences, 31% of which are singletons. The data were taken from a study of breast tumors, draining lymph nodes, adjacent tissues. Samples came from axillary lymph nodes draining the breast cancer. The CDR3 runs to 16 residues. Trimming shortened V by 7 bases and J by 3 bases, and 19 bases separated the two germline ends. CDR1 is SGHAT, CDR2 FQNNGV, per germline. The sample taken for sequencing was axillary lymph node tissue. The chain carries TRBV11-2 and TRBJ2-1, with D possibly matching TRBD1 (7 bases). The origin of this receptor is a female donor with breast cancer. Some clones in this sample may be carry-over from other donors' samples. In DNA form, the CDR3 reads TGTGCCAGCACAAGTGGAGGGGGCGGGAACTACAATGAGCAGTTCTTC. Protein product: CASTSGGGGNYNEQFF.